The sequence of this T cell receptor beta chain was determined in a study of OX40 agonist ivuxolimab in advanced cancers. The overall study: The group had a mean age of 60 years, ranged from about 23 to 85, and was roughly 80% male. Findings and caveats of the study: The antigens recognized by the expanded peripheral T cells, that is their antigen specificity, were not determined. At 0.1 to 3.0 mg/kg, CD4+ and CD8+ blood T cells expanded clonally by week 6.

Per the germline V gene, CDR1 is SNHLY and CDR2 is FYNNEI. CDR3 length equals 15 residues. V was trimmed by 7 bases and J by 5 bases, leaving 17 bases between them. As for this clone: Antigen: not known.

Assay used: immunoSEQ multiplex PCR; TCRdb lists only in-frame clones, some missing. The table shows more than 45,000 clones, with 75% to 90% occurring only once. The clonotype was recovered from an adult with an advanced solid tumor such as melanoma, head and neck, liver or kidney cancer. The sequences come from CD4+ or CD8+ T cells sorted from blood, collected in a trial of the OX40 agonist ivuxolimab. V is TRBV2 and J is TRBJ2-2; possibly TRBD2 for D (6 bases). The CDR3 nucleotides are TGTGCCAGCAATGGCCCGGCAGGGAGGACCGGGGAGCTGTTTTTT. Translation gives CASNGPAGRTGELFF.